This TCR beta chain came from a study of cytomegalovirus exposure and HLA in healthy donors. Germline-derived CDR1 and CDR2 are MNHEY and SMNVEV (reference sequence). The CDR3 is made up of 16 amino acids. V lost 5 bases to trimming and J lost 4 bases; unmatched junction nucleotides: 13. Clones were sequenced by immunoSEQ multiplex PCR, and TCRdb holds only the in-frame ones, with some missing. The repertoire has a few hundred thousand clones, 80% to 90% of them found once; the top ten carry under 0.9%. This clone was recorded only once. The clonotype originates from a young woman in good health and CMV-seronegative. The chain couples TRBV27 to TRBJ1-2, with TRBD1 identical over 7 bases. The source material was PBMCs. The CDR3 coding sequence is TGTGCCAGCAGTCCCGATAAGGGACAGCGATTCTATGGCTACACCTTC. It yields the protein CASSPDKGQRFYGYTF.